This TCR beta chain was documented in a study of control samples from healthy donors and cancer patients. Assay used: immunoSEQ multiplex PCR; TCRdb lists only in-frame clones, some missing. The sample has 140,000 to 150,000 clones, around 90% seen once. The source of this sequence is a man aged 25 to 40 in good health. What was sequenced was blood.

The CDR3 DNA reads as TGTGCCAGCAGCTTCACCCCAGGGGGGCTCCAGCATTTT. Protein sequence: CASSFTPGGLQHF. This chain uses TRBV5-8 with TRBJ1-5, with 7 positions matching TRBD1. The CDR3 spans 13 residues. V was pared by 2 bases and J by 12 bases, with 8 bases of the junction left unmatched. Germline V CDR1 and CDR2: SGHTS, YDEGEE.